These T cell receptor beta chains were read from a single sample in a study of somatic mutations in cytotoxic T cells in rheumatoid arthritis. The assay was immunoSEQ multiplex PCR, and TCRdb's table has in-frame clones only and misses some. The sample records more than 9,500 clones, around 86% being singletons. The sequencing input was CD8+ T cells sorted from blood. These receptors were taken from a woman aged 55 to 70 in good health. Both conserved end residues are part of each CDR3. Each record gives: CDR3 DNA, CDR3 protein, J gene, V gene, D gene, clone size. The D gene is left open where the match is weak. Clone sizes are given selectively: once, few, many, or a class where the clone is expanded.

CDR3 DNA: TGTGCCAGCAGTGAAGCGCCCAGGGGTTACGAGCAGTACTTC; CDR3 protein: CASSEAPRGYEQYF; J gene: TRBJ2-7; V gene: TRBV2; D gene: .; clone size: .
CDR3 DNA: TGTGCCAGCAGTTTTGACGGACAGGTACGGCAGGAGACCCAGTACTTC; CDR3 protein: CASSFDGQVRQETQYF; J gene: TRBJ2-5; V gene: TRBV28; D gene: TRBD1; clone size: .
CDR3 DNA: TGTGCCAGCACCTCGGGGTACGAGCAGTACTTC; CDR3 protein: CASTSGYEQYF; J gene: TRBJ2-7; V gene: TRBV28; D gene: .; clone size: .
CDR3 DNA: TGTGCCAGCAGCTTAAGTCAGGGTTTGAACACTGAAGCTTTCTTT; CDR3 protein: CASSLSQGLNTEAFF; J gene: TRBJ1-1; V gene: TRBV11-2; D gene: .; clone size: .
CDR3 DNA: TGTGCCAGCAGTGAAATACCTAGCGTAAACTCCTACGAGCAGTACTTC; CDR3 protein: CASSEIPSVNSYEQYF; J gene: TRBJ2-7; V gene: TRBV2; D gene: .; clone size: .
CDR3 DNA: TGTGCCAGTCTGGGAGCTTATAATTCACCCCTCCACTTT; CDR3 protein: CASLGAYNSPLHF; J gene: TRBJ1-6; V gene: TRBV27; D gene: .; clone size: .
CDR3 DNA: TGCGCCAGCAGCCAAGATGAGAAAAACTATGGCTACACCTTC; CDR3 protein: CASSQDEKNYGYTF; J gene: TRBJ1-2; V gene: TRBV4-3; D gene: .; clone size: .
CDR3 DNA: TGTGCCAGCAGTTTACAGTATAATTCACCCCTCCACTTT; CDR3 protein: CASSLQYNSPLHF; J gene: TRBJ1-6; V gene: TRBV28; D gene: .; clone size: .
CDR3 DNA: TGTGCCAGTAGTATGCTTCTCTACGTCGGGGAGCTGTTTTTT; CDR3 protein: CASSMLLYVGELFF; J gene: TRBJ2-2; V gene: TRBV19; D gene: .; clone size: .
CDR3 DNA: TGTGCCAGTAGTTCTAGGACAGACTCCTACAATGAGCAGTTCTTC; CDR3 protein: CASSSRTDSYNEQFF; J gene: TRBJ2-1; V gene: TRBV19; D gene: .; clone size: .
CDR3 DNA: TGTGCCAGCAGCGTGTCAGGGGTGTCGGGTCAGCCCCAGCATTTT; CDR3 protein: CASSVSGVSGQPQHF; J gene: TRBJ1-5; V gene: TRBV9; D gene: .; clone size: .
CDR3 DNA: TGTGCCAGCAGCCTCTACAGGGGGAGCAATCAGCCCCAGCATTTT; CDR3 protein: CASSLYRGSNQPQHF; J gene: TRBJ1-5; V gene: TRBV6-5; D gene: TRBD1; clone size: .
CDR3 DNA: TGTGCCAGCAGCTTAAGTGGGGCAGGTGGGGCCCTAGAGGCCTTC; CDR3 protein: CASSLSGAGGALEAF; J gene: TRBJ1-2; V gene: TRBV7-9; D gene: .; clone size: .
CDR3 DNA: TGTGCCAGCAGCTTAGAGGCGGGGGGGTGGGGTGAGCAGTTCTTC; CDR3 protein: CASSLEAGGWGEQFF; J gene: TRBJ2-1; V gene: TRBV7-8; D gene: TRBD2; clone size: .
CDR3 DNA: TGTGCCAGCACCTTCGGGGGTCTATCCTACGAGCAGTACTTC; CDR3 protein: CASTFGGLSYEQYF; J gene: TRBJ2-7; V gene: TRBV7-8; D gene: .; clone size: .
CDR3 DNA: TGTGCCAGCAGCCTAACACTAGCGGGGACTCCGCAGTATTTT; CDR3 protein: CASSLTLAGTPQYF; J gene: TRBJ2-3; V gene: TRBV14; D gene: TRBD2; clone size: .
CDR3 DNA: TGTGCCAGCAGCGTTTCCGGGTTCTCTAGCACAGATACGCAGTATTTT; CDR3 protein: CASSVSGFSSTDTQYF; J gene: TRBJ2-3; V gene: TRBV9; D gene: .; clone size: .
CDR3 DNA: TGTGCCAGCAGTTTAATCCGTCCGGGGGTTGGATCACCCCTCCACTTT; CDR3 protein: CASSLIRPGVGSPLHF; J gene: TRBJ1-6; V gene: TRBV27; D gene: .; clone size: .
CDR3 DNA: TGTGCCAGCAGGTCAGGGCTCGGTAATGAAAAACTGTTTTTT; CDR3 protein: CASRSGLGNEKLFF; J gene: TRBJ1-4; V gene: TRBV2; D gene: .; clone size: .
CDR3 DNA: TGTGCCAGCAGCCCTAGATCGGGATACGAGCAGTACTTC; CDR3 protein: CASSPRSGYEQYF; J gene: TRBJ2-7; V gene: TRBV7-9; D gene: .; clone size: .
CDR3 DNA: TGCGCCAGCAGCCAAGAAGATTTTACAGGTTACGAGCAGTACTTC; CDR3 protein: CASSQEDFTGYEQYF; J gene: TRBJ2-7; V gene: TRBV4-1; D gene: .; clone size: .
CDR3 DNA: TGCGCCAGCAAATTGGGACTGGAGAACACTGAAGCTTTCTTT; CDR3 protein: CASKLGLENTEAFF; J gene: TRBJ1-1; V gene: TRBV23-1; D gene: .; clone size: .
CDR3 DNA: TGTGCCAGCAGTTATTTTGTGGGGGCGGGGCTGTTTTTT; CDR3 protein: CASSYFVGAGLFF; J gene: TRBJ2-2; V gene: TRBV6-5; D gene: .; clone size: once
CDR3 DNA: TGTGCCAGCGGGTCTAGGGGAAACACCATATATTTT; CDR3 protein: CASGSRGNTIYF; J gene: TRBJ1-3; V gene: TRBV5-8; D gene: .; clone size: few
CDR3 DNA: TGTGCCACCAGCAGCGGACTGTCCGAATCCTACGAGCAGTACTTC; CDR3 protein: CATSSGLSESYEQYF; J gene: TRBJ2-7; V gene: TRBV15; D gene: .; clone size: .
CDR3 DNA: TGTGCCAGCAGCTTCGAACCACTAGCGTCCGGGGAGCTGTTTTTT; CDR3 protein: CASSFEPLASGELFF; J gene: TRBJ2-2; V gene: TRBV7-2; D gene: TRBD2; clone size: .